The clone carrying this TCR beta chain was seen only a few times. The sample is drawn from a study of human T cells and chemical hapten exposure. In TCRdb, the RACE reads were re-called with MiXCR into one record per CDR3 protein. Of about 79,000 distinct CDR3 sequences listed, over 7% are singletons. This CDR3 contains 14 residues. V shed 7 bases and J 8 bases; nucleotides not matched to a gene: 12. Time point specified: healthy volunteer bleed at 6 weeks. It was from unfractionated whole blood that total RNA was extracted. The V call is TRBV12-3 or TRBV12-4, the J call TRBJ1-1; 8 bases are a match to TRBD1. The TCR comes from a male donor in good health. Some clones in this sample may be carry-over from other donors' samples. Material: whole blood. CDR3 DNA: TGTGCCAGCACCCTAGGTCAGGGGGCTCAGGAAGCTTTCTTT. It codes for CASTLGQGAQEAFF.